One and the same sample provided the 16 T cell receptor beta chains below, sequenced in a study of T-cell reconstitution after alpha-beta-depleted transplantation in children. As it was prepared, the TCRbeta library received unique molecular identifiers. TCRdb fed the PCR reads into MiXCR, producing one record per CDR3 protein. The table shows about 240,000 distinct CDR3 sequences, with roughly 23% occurring only once. The specimen was PBMCs, collected before TCRalphabeta/CD19-depleted stem cell transplant. The receptors stem from a girl aged 2 to 10 with Fanconi anemia, due to receive a stem cell transplant.

This clonotype was detected only once. This rearrangement joins TRBV20-1 to TRBJ2-3, with a possible D match to TRBD1 (5 bases). Deletions cut 3 bases from V and 0 bases from J, with 10 bases between. CDR1 and CDR2 from the germline V gene are DFQATT and SNEGSKA (reference sequence). The CDR3 is made up of 14 amino acids. The CDR3: CSASYDRSTDTQYF. DNA for the CDR3: TGCAGTGCTAGTTATGACAGAAGCACAGATACGCAGTATTTT.

V usage is TRBV20-1 and J usage is TRBJ2-3; TRBD1 might be the D (5 bases). Germline V gene lookup returns CDR1 DFQATT and CDR2 SNEGSKA (reference sequence). V shed 0 bases and J shed 2 bases, with 12 bases lying between them. The CDR3 has 15 amino acids. CDR3 sequence (DNA): TGCAGTGCTAGAGACCCGACAGTTGCCACAGATACGCAGTATTTT. Translated, it gives CSARDPTVATDTQYF.

This clonotype showed up many times. The chain carries TRBV29-1 and TRBJ2-7; 8 bases are shared with TRBD2. The CDR3 runs to 13 residues. Trimming took 1 base from V and 2 from J; bases not matched to a gene: 1. The germline V gene has CDR1 SQVTM and CDR2 ANQGSEA. CDR3 DNA sequence: TGCAGCGTTGAAGGCGGGGGGCCCTACGAGCAGTACTTC. This codes for CSVEGGGPYEQYF.

This clonotype was counted only a few times. This chain links TRBV29-1 with TRBJ1-2, with D hard to call. CDR1 is SQVTM, CDR2 ANQGSEA, per germline. The V end lost 0 bases, the J end lost 4 bases, and 15 bases lay between the germline ends. The CDR3 runs to 15 residues. This CDR3 reads CSVEELYSGGYGYTF. The DNA for the CDR3 is TGCAGCGTTGAAGAATTATACAGCGGAGGCTATGGCTACACCTTC.

This clonotype was seen at least ten times. V and J are TRBV6-1 and TRBJ2-3, with D uncertain. Trimming pared 6 bases from V and 2 bases from J, leaving 12 bases between. Germline V gene lookup returns CDR1 MNHNS and CDR2 SASEGT. The CDR3 extends over 14 amino acids. The CDR3 DNA follows: TGTGCCAGCAGGAACCGGCCCTACACAGATACGCAGTATTTT. Protein product: CASRNRPYTDTQYF.

This clonotype was seen a handful of times. The CDR3 DNA sequence: TGCAGCGTGCGTGGTTCTGATACGCAGTATTTT. Encoded protein: CSVRGSDTQYF. This sequence joins TRBV29-1 and TRBJ2-3; D unclear. Trimming removed 6 bases from V and 6 bases from J, with 10 bases in between. The CDR3 contains 11 residues. Germline assignment: CDR1 SQVTM and CDR2 ANQGSEA.

This clonotype was observed at least ten times. V and J are TRBV25-1 and TRBJ2-7; D is perhaps TRBD1 (5 bases). CDR3 length: 13 amino acids. The germline V gene has CDR1 MGHDK and CDR2 SYGVNS. V lost 5 bases and J lost 2, with 10 bases in between. As DNA, the CDR3 is TGTGCCAGCAGTAGGGTAGGGGCCTACGAGCAGTACTTC. It specifies CASSRVGAYEQYF.

This chain joins TRBV18 and TRBJ2-1; D gene unclear. Germline assignment: CDR1 KGHSH and CDR2 LQKENI. The CDR3 sequence is 15 residues long. V lost 9 bases and J 0 bases, leaving 15 bases between the germline ends. The CDR3 here is CASQTEYSSYNEQFF. CDR3 DNA: TGTGCCAGTCAGACGGAATACAGCTCCTACAATGAGCAGTTCTTC.

The chain employs TRBV5-5 and TRBJ2-5, with 13 positions matching TRBD2. This CDR3 has 18 residues. Germline V lookup: CDR1 SGHKS, CDR2 YYEKEE (reference sequence). V was clipped by 5 bases and J by 2 bases; unmatched bases: 12. The CDR3 sequence is CASSLRTSGSWGQETQYF. In DNA form, the CDR3 reads TGTGCCAGCAGTCTTCGGACTAGCGGGAGTTGGGGGCAAGAGACCCAGTACTTC. Full variable domain (missing parts from reference TRBV5-5 and TRBJ2-5): DAGVTQSPTHLIKTRGQQVTLRCSPISGHKSVSWYQQVLGQGPQFIFQYYEKEERGRGNFPDRFSARQFPNYSSELNVNALLLGDSALYLCASSLRTSGSWGQETQYFGPGTRLLVL.

This clonotype showed up just a few times. The chain joins TRBV20-1 to TRBJ2-3; D not resolved. The CDR3 runs to 12 residues. Germline assignment: CDR1 DFQATT and CDR2 SNEGSKA (reference sequence). Deletions cut 7 bases from V and 3 bases from J, with 11 bases between. CDR3 amino acids: CSGLTRTDTQYF. In DNA form, the CDR3 reads TGCAGTGGGCTAACTCGTACAGATACGCAGTATTTT.

This clonotype came up many times. This chain uses TRBV29-1 with TRBJ2-1; maybe TRBD2 (6 bases). Trimming cost V 5 bases and J 0 bases, with 11 bases left between them. This CDR3 has 14 amino acids. Germline CDR1 SQVTM, CDR2 ANQGSEA. CDR3 sequence reads: CSVPGRRSYNEQFF. CDR3 DNA: TGCAGCGTTCCGGGGAGGCGCTCCTACAATGAGCAGTTCTTC.

The V and J genes are TRBV12-3 or TRBV12-4 and TRBJ2-5; 7 nucleotides line up with TRBD1. Trimming took 6 bases from V and 2 from J; bases not matched to a gene: 12. The CDR3 runs 16 residues. The CDR3 region has the DNA TGTGCCAGCAGCTCCGGGACAGACATGATACAAGAGACCCAGTACTTC. Its translation is CASSSGTDMIQETQYF.

Concerning this clonotype itself: A read error may be the cause here, since a much bigger clone is one base away. The CDR3, as DNA: TGTGCCAGCAGCAACCTAGCGGGAGAGACCCAGTACTTC. Its protein is CASSNLAGETQYF. This sequence joins TRBV3-1 and TRBJ2-5; TRBD2 aligns across 8 bases. Trimming removed 5 bases from V and 4 bases from J; junction bases left unmatched: 3. The CDR3 loop spans 13 amino acids. Germline CDR1 and CDR2: LGHDT and YNNKEL (reference sequence).

This clonotype came up many times. The chain uses TRBV29-1 and TRBJ1-1; D is unclear. Germline V gene lookup returns CDR1 SQVTM and CDR2 ANQGSEA. Trimming took 5 bases from V and 8 from J, leaving 12 bases between them. The CDR3 has 11 amino acids. The CDR3 nucleotides are TGCAGCGTTTTCCGGACGGGAGAAGCTTTCTTT. This encodes CSVFRTGEAFF.

This clonotype has a count of ten or more. This sequence joins TRBV29-1 and TRBJ2-1; D unresolved. CDR1 and CDR2 (germline): SQVTM, ANQGSEA. The CDR3 is 12 residues long. V was cut by 2 bases and J by 3 bases, with 5 bases left in between. The CDR3 DNA is TGCAGCGTTGAATTTGTCTACAATGAGCAGTTCTTC. Its translation: CSVEFVYNEQFF.

This clonotype showed up just a few times. The chain has TRBV11-2 and TRBJ2-7; the match to TRBD2 covers 11 bases. Trimming removed 0 bases from V and 2 bases from J; junction bases left unmatched: 9. The CDR3 is 18 amino acids. Germline lookup yields CDR1 SGHAT and CDR2 FQNNGV. The DNA for the CDR3 is TGTGCCAGCAGCTTAGAATTGTGGGGACTAGCGGTAACCTACGAGCAGTACTTC. It yields the protein CASSLELWGLAVTYEQYF. The variable domain in full, completed from reference TRBV11-2 and TRBJ2-7, reads EAGVAQSPRYKIIEKRQSVAFWCNPISGHATLYWYQQILGQGPKLLIQFQNNGVVDDSQLPKDRFSAERLKGVDSTLKIQPAKLEDSAVYLCASSLELWGLAVTYEQYFGPGTRLTVT.